This T cell receptor beta chain came from a study of blood T cell repertoires in COVID-19 (TCRdb year 2020). Regarding the complete study: Samples covering the acute and convalescent phases of COVID-19 were provided by collaborators in the United States, Italy and Spain. The material from the prospective study consisted of cDNA or gDNA derived from T cells, B-cell-depleted T cells, or PBMCs. Deeply sampled blood TCRbeta repertoires from subjects exposed to, actively infected with, or recovered from COVID-19 were included in the dataset. The repertoires were made available in a free public database intended to serve as a resource for research on the immune response to SARS-CoV-2. Samples came from the ongoing ImmuneRACE study (first 160 participants) plus 1,254 subjects from 6 global collaborators. The sample metadata nearly always contained a de-identified subject ID, COVID-19 status, age in years and sex. HLA class I and class II types, where available, came from metadata supplied by the sample provider rather than from assay-based typing.

Collaborating institutions collected whole blood in K2EDTA tubes following their own protocols. For TCRbeta analysis, collaborator samples were shipped as frozen whole blood, as isolated PBMCs, or as DNA extracted from either sample type. Broader findings and caveats from the paper: Clinical and demographic metadata were provided uncurated, with the amount varying by source and participant.

The immunoSEQ Assay, a bias-controlled multiplex PCR, was used to amplify TCRbeta CDR3 regions from genomic DNA. Per the authors' processing: Within the assay, amplification of reference gene primers was used to estimate how many nucleated cells each sample contained. To quantify the absolute abundance of each unique TCRbeta CDR3 rearrangement, sequence reads were collapsed and filtered. For each sample, productive Simpson clonality was calculated as the square root of Simpson's diversity index across productive rearrangements. TCRdb provides this immuneACCESS table in a form limited to in-frame rearrangements. Some clones are lacking; in checked studies, under half of them reflect an unresolved V gene, and why the rest are absent is not known. V and J calls and clone size are those listed in that table; D and trimming were worked out from the DNA. This sample has around 94,000 clones in its table, and approximately 82% of those were observed once. 9.5% to 10% of the sample rests with the top ten.

Looking up the germline V gene yields CDR1 SGHAT and CDR2 FQNNGV. V loses 2 bases at its end and J loses 4 bases; junction bases beyond the gene matches: 6. The CDR3 holds 15 amino acids from the cysteine to the phenylalanine. Just the 45-base CDR3 DNA is kept, in frame starting at base 1. Of note for this clone: The antigen this receptor binds is unknown. No base quality values were provided; no much bigger clone lies one nucleotide off.

Specimen: peripheral blood. In this chain, TRBV11-2 is recombined with TRBJ2-7, with TRBD2 identical over 9 junction bases. The clonotype was recovered from a man in his sixties with active or convalescent COVID-19. The CDR3 corresponds to CASSLRTSGFYEQYF. The bases read TGTGCCAGCAGCTTACGAACTAGCGGGTTTTACGAGCAGTACTTC.